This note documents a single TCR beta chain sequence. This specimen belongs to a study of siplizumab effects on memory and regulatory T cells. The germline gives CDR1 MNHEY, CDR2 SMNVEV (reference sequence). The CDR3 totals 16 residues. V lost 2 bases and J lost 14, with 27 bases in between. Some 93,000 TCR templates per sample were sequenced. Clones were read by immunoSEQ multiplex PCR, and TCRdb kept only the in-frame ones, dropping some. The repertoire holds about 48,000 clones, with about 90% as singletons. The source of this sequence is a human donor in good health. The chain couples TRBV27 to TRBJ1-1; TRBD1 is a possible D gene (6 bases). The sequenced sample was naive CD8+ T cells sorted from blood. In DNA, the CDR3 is TGTGCCAGCAGTTTAAGCGTCCTCCCTGACCAGGGGCTAGTGTTCTTT. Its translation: CASSLSVLPDQGLVFF.